Below are 16 T cell receptor beta chains sequenced from a single sample in a study of vaccination and CD4 T cells after COVID-19. Time point in this sample: late sampling 161 to 241 days after vaccination in three convalescent patients. As to treatment: approximately 10-day PBMC culture with coronavirus spike peptide pools or control peptides (ViraFEST assay). These receptors lack a known antigen. The Oncomine TCR Beta short-read assay was what sequenced the DNA obtained from cultured CD4+ T cells. One entry per CDR3 protein results from TCRdb running MiXCR on the PCR reads. The sample includes fewer than 25,000 distinct CDR3 sequences, approximately 40% of them seen just once. Sequenced material: CD4+ T cells from blood, cultured in vitro, taken about 7 months after SARS-CoV-2 vaccination. The receptors shown here come from a human donor who had recovered from COVID-19.

The rearrangement links TRBV6-4 to TRBJ2-1; 8 nucleotides align to TRBD2. From germline, CDR1 is MRHNA and CDR2 SNTAGT. CDR3 length: 15 residues. Losses at the gene ends were 0 bases for V and 8 bases for J; bases not matched to a gene: 6. The CDR3 DNA sequence: TGTGCCAGCAGTGACTCGGCGGGAGGTATGGATGAGCAGTTCTTC. This translates into CASSDSAGGMDEQFF.

This sequence joins TRBV28 and TRBJ1-5; no reliable D call. The germline CDR1 and CDR2 sequences are MDHEN and SYDVKM. The CDR3 contains 21 residues. Trimming cost V 3 bases and J 2 bases, with 29 bases left between them. CDR3 protein: CASSFVYSVGSGDRGNQPQHF. CDR3 coding DNA: TGTGCCAGCAGTTTTGTGTATTCGGTAGGGAGTGGTGATCGCGGCAATCAGCCCCAGCATTTT.

The chain uses TRBV20-1 and TRBJ1-1; D possibly corresponds to TRBD1 (6 bases). The V and J ends lost 0 bases and 12 bases respectively, with 20 bases between them. CDR3 size: 14 residues. The V gene's germline CDR1 is DFQATT and CDR2 SNEGSKA (reference sequence). This CDR3 is CSARDQVLGQSPFF. For the CDR3, the DNA is TGCAGTGCTAGAGATCAGGTCCTTGGACAGAGTCCTTTCTTT.

The V call is TRBV28, the J call TRBJ2-7; D tentatively reads TRBD1 or TRBD2 (5 bases each). The CDR3 consists of 14 residues. V was clipped by 5 bases and J by 3 bases, with 14 bases between them. The germline V gene encodes CDR1 MDHEN and CDR2 SYDVKM. This CDR3 reads CASSLYRDLYEQYF. The CDR3 DNA follows: TGTGCCAGCAGTCTGTACCGGGACCTCTACGAGCAGTACTTC.

The chain employs TRBV20-1 and TRBJ2-1; 12 positions match TRBD2. Germline trimming cut 3 bases from V and 7 bases from J; bases unmatched to any gene: 10. The CDR3 contains 16 residues. Germline-derived CDR1 and CDR2 are DFQATT and SNEGSKA (reference sequence). The CDR3 nucleotides read TGCAGTGCTAGCTCCCCCGGAACTAGCGGGAGGAATGAGCAGTTCTTC. Residues: CSASSPGTSGRNEQFF.

CDR3 sequence: CASSRKETQYF. CDR3 sequence (DNA): TGTGCCAGCAGCCGCAAAGAGACCCAGTACTTC. This rearrangement joins TRBV28 to TRBJ2-5, with D unclear. The CDR3 has 11 residues. Deletions cut 6 bases from V and 3 bases from J, with 5 bases between. Germline V gives CDR1 MDHEN, CDR2 SYDVKM.

V and J are TRBV20-1 and TRBJ1-1; D is unresolved. The length of the CDR3 is 11 residues. Deletions cut 3 bases from V and 8 bases from J, with 10 bases between. From germline, CDR1 is DFQATT and CDR2 SNEGSKA (reference sequence). DNA of the CDR3: TGCAGTGCTAGTCACCTAGCCGAAGCTTTCTTT. Its translation: CSASHLAEAFF.

The chain employs TRBV20-1 and TRBJ2-1, with TRBD2 matching 8 bases. Germline lookup yields CDR1 DFQATT and CDR2 SNEGSKA (reference sequence). J was trimmed by 2 bases and V by 8 bases; bases with no gene match: 5. This CDR3 has 13 amino acids. The CDR3 DNA reads as TGCAGTAAACTAGCGGCCACCTACAATGAGCAGTTCTTC. Translated, it gives CSKLAATYNEQFF.

The V and J genes are TRBV20-1 and TRBJ2-5, with D hard to call. The germline V gene encodes CDR1 DFQATT and CDR2 SNEGSKA (reference sequence). The V and J ends lost 0 bases and 0 bases respectively, with 14 bases between them. The CDR3 covers 16 residues. Here the CDR3 reads CSARDAARTYQETQYF. CDR3 DNA sequence: TGCAGTGCTAGAGATGCGGCTAGAACGTACCAAGAGACCCAGTACTTC.

This clonotype was seen a single time. The rearrangement uses TRBV20-1 and TRBJ2-3; the match to TRBD2 covers 10 bases. The CDR3 sequence is 14 residues long. Germline-derived CDR1 and CDR2 are DFQATT and SNEGSKA (reference sequence). Losses at the gene ends were 5 bases for V and 5 bases for J; bases not matched to a gene: 7. The CDR3 DNA sequence: TGCAGTGCTTCCCTAGCGGGAGTAGAAGATACGCAGTATTTT. Protein sequence: CSASLAGVEDTQYF.

The table lists this clonotype with a few counts. The genes are TRBV6-1 and TRBJ2-3; D possibly corresponds to TRBD2 (5 bases). The CDR3 covers 11 residues. V lost 5 bases to trimming and J lost 8 bases, with 8 bases between them. Germline values: CDR1 MNHNS, CDR2 SASEGT. CDR3 protein: CASSRSGTQYF. The CDR3 DNA follows: TGTGCCAGCAGTAGGAGCGGTACGCAGTATTTT.

This clonotype was seen more than once but under ten times. The CDR3: CASSEDGGAYNEQFF. In nucleotides, the CDR3 is TGCGCCAGCAGTGAGGACGGGGGGGCGTACAATGAGCAGTTCTTC. The chain has TRBV10-2 and TRBJ2-1; 8 positions agree with TRBD2. CDR1 WSHSY and CDR2 SAAADI come from the germline V gene. The CDR3 contains 15 residues. The J segment lost 4 bases and the V segment lost 2 bases, leaving 4 bases of the junction unmatched.

This rearrangement joins TRBV11-2 to TRBJ2-2; TRBD2 matches 10 bases. The CDR3 runs 14 residues. V lost 5 bases to trimming and J lost 6 bases; unmatched junction nucleotides: 3. CDR1 is SGHAT and CDR2 is FQNNGV in the germline V gene. In DNA form, the CDR3 reads TGTGCCAGCAGCGCGACTAGCGGGTCCGGGGAGCTGTTTTTT. Encoded protein: CASSATSGSGELFF.

The J gene is TRBJ2-3, the V gene TRBV2; 7 bases map to TRBD2. The V gene's germline CDR1 is SNHLY and CDR2 FYNNEI. The trim removed 5 bases at V and 8 bases at J, leaving 7 bases unmatched. The CDR3 is 13 residues long. In DNA, the CDR3 is TGTGCCAGCAGTCGGCGGGAGCTTGGTACGCAGTATTTT. Amino acid sequence: CASSRRELGTQYF.

This clonotype appeared a few times. The genes are TRBV7-2 and TRBJ1-2; 11 bases agree with TRBD1. In germline, CDR1 is SGHTA, CDR2 FQGNSA. The CDR3 is 14 amino acids. The trim removed 4 bases at V and 4 bases at J, leaving 2 bases unmatched. CDR3 sequence: CASSSGQGGYGYTF. The CDR3 region has the DNA TGTGCCAGCAGCTCGGGACAGGGGGGCTATGGCTACACCTTC.

This clonotype is categorized as medium-sized. The chain combines TRBV6-4 with TRBJ1-6; D is unclear. Between the trimmed V and J ends, which lost 4 bases and 9 bases, there was a span of 10 bases. Germline lookup yields CDR1 MRHNA and CDR2 SNTAGT. The CDR3 loop spans 13 amino acids. The DNA for the CDR3 is TGTGCCAGCAGTGTTCAACTGGGTTCACCCCTCCACTTT. Translated, it gives CASSVQLGSPLHF.